Listed below are T cell receptor beta chains from one sample, sequenced in a study of blood T cell repertoires in COVID-19. Assay used: immunoSEQ multiplex PCR; TCRdb lists only in-frame clones, some missing. Found here are under 110,000 clones, 85% of them singletons; the top ten hold about 1.8%. The sample comprised peripheral blood. All receptors derive from a woman aged 70-85 years with active or convalescent COVID-19. Each CDR3 is given with its conserved first and last residue. Fields, in order: CDR3 length, V gene, clone size, D gene, J gene, CDR3 DNA, CDR3 protein. A D gene is named only where the DNA matches it firmly. Clone sizes are given selectively: once, few, many, or a class where the clone is expanded.

>13|TRBV5-1|.|.|TRBJ2-5
TGCGCCAGCAGCACAGGGACGCGGGAGACCCAGTACTTC
CASSTGTRETQYF
>13|TRBV2|.|.|TRBJ2-2
TGTGCCAGCACCAGGGTGCCCACCGGGGAGCTGTTTTTT
CASTRVPTGELFF
>13|TRBV2|.|.|TRBJ2-2
TGTGCCAGCTTGGAGATCGCGGCCGGGGAGCTGTTTTTT
CASLEIAAGELFF
>17|TRBV19|.|TRBD1|TRBJ2-1
TGTGCCAGTAGTATCGGGGGGGGACAGGGGATTAGGAATGAGCAGTTCTTC
CASSIGGGQGIRNEQFF
>16|TRBV11-2|few|.|TRBJ2-1
TGTGCCAGCAGCTCCCCCTGGGGGCAGGGGAAGGGTGAGCAGTTCTTC
CASSSPWGQGKGEQFF
>15|TRBV3-1/TRBV3-2|.|.|TRBJ1-3
TGTGCCAGCAGCCAAATGCTGACTCCTGGAAACACCATATATTTT
CASSQMLTPGNTIYF
>16|TRBV11-1|.|.|TRBJ2-2
TGTGCCAGCAGCTTAGGAGGGGGGGCGAACACCGGGGAGCTGTTTTTT
CASSLGGGANTGELFF
>16|TRBV7-7|.|.|TRBJ2-1
TGTGCTAGCAGTCCAGGGGCAGCGGGGCCTGGGAATGAGCAGTTCTTC
CASSPGAAGPGNEQFF
>16|TRBV11-2|.|.|TRBJ2-2
TGTGCCAGCAGCTTAGCTCAAGGGGGAAACACCGGGGAGCTGTTTTTT
CASSLAQGGNTGELFF
>15|TRBV19|few|TRBD1|TRBJ1-5
TGTGCCAGTAGTATTATGGGGACAGGGGACCAGCCCCAGCATTTT
CASSIMGTGDQPQHF
>14|TRBV10-2|once|TRBD1|TRBJ1-5
TGCGCCAGCAGTGATCTCGACAGGGCCGGGGCCCAGCATTTT
CASSDLDRAGAQHF
>14|TRBV25-1|.|TRBD1|TRBJ1-5
TGTGCCAGCAGTAACCAGGGGGCAGCTCAGCCCCAGCATTTT
CASSNQGAAQPQHF
>13|TRBV7-6|.|.|TRBJ1-1
TGTGCCAGCAGCGCAGACAGCAACACTGAAGCTTTCTTT
CASSADSNTEAFF
>15|TRBV28|.|TRBD2|TRBJ2-7
TGTGCCAGCAATGATCTAGCGGGAGATCCCTACGAGCAGTACTTC
CASNDLAGDPYEQYF
>14|TRBV9|.|.|TRBJ2-6
TGTGCCAGCAGCCCCAGACAGGTCCGGGGTGTCCTGACTTTC
CASSPRQVRGVLTF
>17|TRBV5-1|.|TRBD2|TRBJ2-1
TGCGCCAGCAGCTACGGGACTAGCGGGAGGGTCTACAATGAGCAGTTCTTC
CASSYGTSGRVYNEQFF
>16|TRBV15|.|.|TRBJ2-3
TGTGCCACCAGCAGAAGACAAGGGGGATCTGTGGATACGCAGTATTTT
CATSRRQGGSVDTQYF
>15|TRBV6-5|once|.|TRBJ2-7
TGTGCCAGCAGTAAACTAGGCCATCAACCCTACGAGCAGTACTTC
CASSKLGHQPYEQYF
>19|TRBV10-3|.|TRBD1|TRBJ2-1
TGTGCCATCAGTGAGACACCCTCCGGGGACAGGGTGATATACAATGAGCAGTTCTTC
CAISETPSGDRVIYNEQFF
>17|TRBV28|.|TRBD1|TRBJ1-5
TGTGCCAGCAGTTTCTCGACAGGGCGAGGGGGCAATCAGCCCCAGCATTTT
CASSFSTGRGGNQPQHF
>16|TRBV7-2|.|TRBD2|TRBJ2-1
TGTGCCAGCAGCTTGGCTAGCGGGGCAATCTACAATGAGCAGTTCTTC
CASSLASGAIYNEQFF
>17|TRBV27|.|.|TRBJ2-2
TGTGCCAGCAGTTTATCACTGGGCCGATGGTACACCGGGGAGCTGTTTTTT
CASSLSLGRWYTGELFF
>16|TRBV4-1|.|TRBD1|TRBJ1-1
TGCGCCAGCAGCCAAAACCGGGACAGGGAGGCCACTGAAGCTTTCTTT
CASSQNRDREATEAFF
>14|TRBV19|.|.|TRBJ2-2
TGTGCCAGTAGTCCGAACATGAACACCGGGGAGCTGTTTTTT
CASSPNMNTGELFF
>12|TRBV5-4|.|TRBD1|TRBJ1-6
TGTGCCAGCAGCCTCGAGGGGGCTAGCCTCCACTTT
CASSLEGASLHF
>15|TRBV28|.|.|TRBJ2-6
TGTGCCAGCAGTCCACAGAGCTCTGGGGCCAACGTCCTGACTTTC
CASSPQSSGANVLTF
>12|TRBV28|.|.|TRBJ1-5
TGTGCCAGCAGGGACAGTTATCAGCCCCAGCATTTT
CASRDSYQPQHF